This T cell receptor (beta chain) was captured by sequencing in a study of coeliac disease. A remark on this clone: Its antigen is not known.

Produced via immunoSEQ multiplex PCR; TCRdb's table is partial and in-frame only. The repertoire includes about 3,000 clones, about 60% of them detected once, and around 16% sits in the top ten. Overall study findings and caveats: Active celiac intraepithelial and lamina propria samples had lower TRB and TRG clonality than control samples.

Losses at the gene ends were 5 bases for V and 4 bases for J; bases not matched to a gene: 7. From germline, CDR1 is SGHRS and CDR2 YFSETQ. The CDR3 totals 14 residues. The sequencing sample was made of lymphocytes from the gut lamina propria. The J gene is TRBJ1-1, the V gene TRBV5-1, with 8 bases matching TRBD1. This sequence was found in a woman aged 50 to 60 without celiac disease. The CDR3 region has the DNA TGCGCCAGCAGGTCTACAGGGGGGGCCACTGAAGCTTTCTTT. This encodes CASRSTGGATEAFF. Variable domain in full (rest from reference TRBV5-1 and TRBJ1-1): KAGVTQTPRYLIKTRGQQVTLSCSPISGHRSVSWYQQTPGQGLQFLFEYFSETQRNKGNFPGRFSGRQFSNSRSEMNVSTLELGDSALYLCASRSTGGATEAFFGQGTRLTVV.